Detailed here is one T cell receptor (beta chain). What it binds is unknown. Looked up from germline, CDR1 is SNHLY and CDR2 is FYNNEI. CDR3 size: 17 residues. V shed 6 bases and J 1 base; nucleotides not matched to a gene: 6. The data were obtained in a study of cytomegalovirus exposure and HLA in healthy donors. Findings and limits, study-wide: Productive rates of about 90% or about 30% were seen for most TCR beta V segments in an earlier analysis. Later genetic work tied a missense DCLRE1C variant to beta-chain V and J trimming.

This PCR relied on a set of 60 Vbeta primers and 13 Jbeta primers. The protocol was immunoSEQ multiplex PCR, while the TCRdb copy is restricted to in-frame clones and leaves out a portion. The data contain about 130,000 clones, approximately 80% of them seen just once; the ten biggest clones take up less than 1.5%. This chain uses TRBV2 with TRBJ2-5; 15 positions agree with TRBD2. The specimen sequenced was PBMCs. The sequence came from a girl aged 2-10 years in good health and CMV-seronegative. CDR3 amino acids: CASSRTSGRGGQETQYF. The CDR3, as DNA: TGTGCCAGCAGCAGGACTAGCGGGAGGGGGGGCCAAGAGACCCAGTACTTC.